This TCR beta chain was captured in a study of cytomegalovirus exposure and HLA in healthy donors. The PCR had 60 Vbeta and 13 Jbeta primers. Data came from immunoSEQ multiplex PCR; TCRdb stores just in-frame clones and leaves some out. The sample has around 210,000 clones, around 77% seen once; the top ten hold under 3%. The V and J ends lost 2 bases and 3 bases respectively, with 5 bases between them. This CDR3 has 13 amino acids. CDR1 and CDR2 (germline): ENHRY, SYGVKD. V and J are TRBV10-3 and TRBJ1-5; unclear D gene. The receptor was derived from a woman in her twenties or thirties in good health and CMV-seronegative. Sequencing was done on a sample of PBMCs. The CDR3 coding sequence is TGTGCCATCAGTGAGATAAACAATCAGCCCCAGCATTTT. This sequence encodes CAISEINNQPQHF.